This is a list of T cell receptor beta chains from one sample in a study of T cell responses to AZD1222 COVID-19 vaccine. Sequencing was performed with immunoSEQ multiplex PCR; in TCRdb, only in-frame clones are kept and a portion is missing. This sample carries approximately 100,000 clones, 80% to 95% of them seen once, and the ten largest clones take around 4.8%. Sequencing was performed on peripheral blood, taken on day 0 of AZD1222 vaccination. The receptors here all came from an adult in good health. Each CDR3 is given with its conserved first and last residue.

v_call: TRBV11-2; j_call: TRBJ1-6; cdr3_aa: CASSRVGQYNSPLHF
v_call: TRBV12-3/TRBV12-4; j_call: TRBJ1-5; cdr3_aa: CASSPDNQPQHF
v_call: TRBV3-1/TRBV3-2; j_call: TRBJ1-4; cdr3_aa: CASSQDQPSVVEQKLFF
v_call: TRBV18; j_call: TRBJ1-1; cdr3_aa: CASSPDRDLEAFF
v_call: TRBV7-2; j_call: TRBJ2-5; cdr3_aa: CASSLAASSETQYF
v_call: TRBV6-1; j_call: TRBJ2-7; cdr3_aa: CASSEIAGGPQYF
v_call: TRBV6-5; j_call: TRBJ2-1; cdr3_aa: CASSILAGTYNEQFF
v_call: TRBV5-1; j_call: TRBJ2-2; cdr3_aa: CASGGGGAVTGELFF
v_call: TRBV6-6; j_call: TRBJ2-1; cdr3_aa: CASSVAEISYNEQFF
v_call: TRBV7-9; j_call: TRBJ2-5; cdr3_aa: CASSLFGGEQETQYF
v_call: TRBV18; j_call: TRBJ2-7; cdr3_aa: CASSVTSGRSYEQYF
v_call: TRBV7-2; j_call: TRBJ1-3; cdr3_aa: CASSPTRGSSNTIYF
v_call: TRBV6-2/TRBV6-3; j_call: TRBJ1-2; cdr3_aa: CASSHVPTGKYLTNYGYTF
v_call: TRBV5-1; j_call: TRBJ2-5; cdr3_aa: CASSWGTQETQYF
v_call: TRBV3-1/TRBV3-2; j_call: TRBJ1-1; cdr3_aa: CASSQGVRDTEAFF
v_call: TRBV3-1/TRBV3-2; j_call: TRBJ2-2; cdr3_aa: CASSRGGYGELFF
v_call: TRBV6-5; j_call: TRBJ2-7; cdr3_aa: CASKAGGNSHEQYF
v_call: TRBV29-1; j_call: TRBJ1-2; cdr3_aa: CSADSLNYGYTF
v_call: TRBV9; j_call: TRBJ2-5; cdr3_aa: CASSVHGRLAEETQYF
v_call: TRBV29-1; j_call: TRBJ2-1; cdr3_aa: CSVADNEQFF
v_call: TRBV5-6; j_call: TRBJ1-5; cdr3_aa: CASSLGGYSNQPQHF
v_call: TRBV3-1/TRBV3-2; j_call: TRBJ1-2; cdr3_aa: CASSQDSTGDYGYTF